Sequencing of this T cell receptor beta chain was carried out in a study of cytomegalovirus exposure and HLA in healthy donors. Healthy bone marrow donors supplied every sample. To note about this clone: Its specificity is not known.

Overall study findings and caveats: In a later analysis, TCR beta V- and J-gene trimming showed a link to a missense DCLRE1C variant.

PCR employed 60 Vbeta and 13 Jbeta primers. Assay used: immunoSEQ multiplex PCR; TCRdb lists only in-frame clones, some missing. The table lists around 80,000 clones, approximately 79% of them singletons, with nearly 6% in the top ten. Trimming stripped 0 bases from V and 9 bases from J, with 20 bases between. The length of the CDR3 is 16 residues. Germline CDR1 reads MGHRA; CDR2 reads YSYEKL. The receptor's source is a female donor in good health and CMV-seronegative. The sample taken for sequencing was PBMCs. J is TRBJ2-5 and V is TRBV4-1, with D tentatively TRBD2 (5 bases). This CDR3 reads CASSQEPIEALEAQYF. In DNA form, the CDR3 reads TGCGCCAGCAGCCAAGAGCCAATAGAAGCTTTGGAGGCCCAGTACTTC.